This T cell receptor (beta chain) was documented in a study of T cell repertoires in cytomegalovirus infection. Study information: Recently identified HLA-C-restricted CMV epitopes were used, and well-studied HLA-B-restricted CMV epitopes were used as well.

The CDR3 is 17 residues long. Between the trimmed V and J ends, which lost 2 bases and 2 bases, there was a span of 15 bases. CDR1 and CDR2 from the germline V gene are LGHNA and YNFKEQ. TCRdb analysed the reads with MiXCR anew, one entry per CDR3 protein. The repertoire has some 900,000 distinct CDR3 sequences, approximately 32% of them found once; the top ten carry 9.5% to 15%. This clonotype was observed a handful of times. The antigen is undetermined. The V and J genes are TRBV4-2 and TRBJ2-2; D assignment may be TRBD1 or TRBD2 (5 bases each). The sequenced sample was cultured CD8+ T cells from PBMCs, obtained from culture after CMV antigen stimulation. The source is a human donor in good health (CMV status not recorded). Some clones in this sample may be carry-over from other donors' samples. DNA of the CDR3: TGTGCCAGCAGCCAACCTCCCGAGGGGCGAAACACCGGGGAGCTGTTTTTT. Its protein is CASSQPPEGRNTGELFF.